Each of the 18 T cell receptor beta chains below was sequenced from the same sample in a study of T cells after yellow fever vaccination. Each CDR3 protein is one row after TCRdb ran MiXCR on the 5' RACE reads. The sample has hundreds of thousands of distinct CDR3 sequences; around 20% are singletons. The sample consisted of PBMCs, taken before the yellow fever booster vaccination. The receptors were sampled from a man between 18 and 35 years old who received the YFV17D yellow fever vaccine.

V is TRBV7-2 and J is TRBJ1-1; 11 positions agree with TRBD1. V lost 3 bases and J lost 6; bases outside the gene matches: 3. The CDR3 has 14 residues. CDR1 and CDR2 from the germline V gene are SGHTA and FQGNSA. CDR3 DNA sequence: TGTGCCAGCAGCTTCCGGGACAGGGGGGCTGAAGCTTTCTTT. Protein product: CASSFRDRGAEAFF.

A few counts support this clonotype. This chain joins TRBV7-9 and TRBJ1-2; a possible D gene is TRBD1 (5 bases). The germline gives CDR1 SEHNR, CDR2 FQNEAQ (reference sequence). Trimming took 3 bases from V and 8 from J, leaving 22 bases between them. CDR3 length: 16 residues. This CDR3 reads CASSLQVEPAGYGYTF. The CDR3 nucleotides read TGTGCCAGCAGCTTGCAGGTTGAACCAGCAGGGTACGGCTACACCTTC.

This clonotype has more than one count but fewer than ten. The rearrangement links TRBV29-1 to TRBJ2-5; D is possibly TRBD1 (6 bases). Germline values: CDR1 SQVTM, CDR2 ANQGSEA. The CDR3 length is 13 residues. Trimming took off 5 bases at V and 5 bases at J, with 15 bases between the two ends. The chain's CDR3 is CSVSVGGTETQYF. DNA of the CDR3: TGCAGCGTTTCGGTAGGGGGAACGGAGACCCAGTACTTC.

The rearrangement joins TRBV15 to TRBJ1-6, with unresolved D. The CDR3 is made up of 15 amino acids. Germline V gives CDR1 LNHNV, CDR2 YYDKDF (reference sequence). Trimming left V 0 bases short and J 10 bases short, with 13 bases between. The DNA of the CDR3 is TGTGCCACCAGCAGAGATTCGAGGGCTGGATCACCCCTCCACTTT. The encoded protein is CATSRDSRAGSPLHF.

This clonotype was found a few times. The chain joins TRBV7-9 to TRBJ2-3; 13 nucleotides align to TRBD2. The length of the CDR3 is 16 residues. Trimming at V came to 5 bases and at J to 3 bases, leaving 5 bases not matched to a gene. Looked up from germline, CDR1 is SEHNR and CDR2 is FQNEAQ (reference sequence). CDR3: CASSLTSGGATDTQYF. CDR3 nucleotides: TGTGCCAGCAGCCTCACTAGCGGGGGGGCAACAGATACGCAGTATTTT.

The table lists this clonotype with many counts. The chain is built from TRBV7-2 and TRBJ1-1; tentatively, D is TRBD1 (6 bases). The ends were cut back, 2 bases at V and 3 bases at J, with 7 bases in the middle. The CDR3 totals 13 residues. The germline CDR1 and CDR2 sequences are SGHTA and FQGNSA. In DNA, the CDR3 is TGTGCCAGCAGCTTACGACAGGACACTGAAGCTTTCTTT. The encoded protein is CASSLRQDTEAFF.

This clonotype was observed a handful of times. The chain has TRBV7-9 and TRBJ1-2; 7 positions match TRBD1. The CDR3 has 14 residues. From germline, CDR1 is SEHNR and CDR2 FQNEAQ (reference sequence). Trimming cost V 8 bases and J 1 base; bases outside gene matches: 7. CDR3 bases: TGTGCCAGCGCCTGGTGGGACAGTAACTATGGCTACACCTTC. This translates into CASAWWDSNYGYTF. The variable domain in full, with the rest retrieved from reference TRBV7-9 and TRBJ1-2, is DTGVSQNPRHKITKRGQNVTFRCDPISEHNRLYWYRQTLGQGPEFLTYFQNEAQLEKSRLLSDRFSAERPKGSFSTLEIQRTEQGDSAMYLCASAWWDSNYGYTFGSGTRLTVV.

This clonotype was seen ten or more times. The rearrangement links TRBV15 to TRBJ1-3; D remains ambiguous. CDR1 is LNHNV and CDR2 is YYDKDF in the germline V gene (reference sequence). V lost 0 bases, J lost 0 bases, and 12 bases lay in between. CDR3 length equals 17 residues. CDR3 nucleotide sequence: TGTGCCACCAGCAGAGAAATGGTATCTAACTCTGGAAACACCATATATTTT. It yields the protein CATSREMVSNSGNTIYF.

This clonotype appeared a few times. The chain recombines TRBV7-9 with TRBJ1-6; 7 bases are shared with TRBD1. V shed 1 base and J 7 bases; nucleotides not matched to a gene: 4. CDR1 and CDR2 from the germline V gene are SEHNR and FQNEAQ (reference sequence). The CDR3 has 15 amino acids. The DNA for the CDR3 is TGTGCCAGCAGCTTAGTGGGGACAGAAAATTCACCCCTCCACTTT. Its translation: CASSLVGTENSPLHF.

The chain has TRBV4-1 and TRBJ2-7; no clear D. The CDR3 extends over 13 amino acids. V was clipped by 0 bases and J by 7 bases, with 10 bases between them. CDR1 is MGHRA and CDR2 is YSYEKL in the germline V gene. CDR3 bases: TGCGCCAGCAGCCAAGAGGTTGACTTAGAGCAGTACTTC. Translated: CASSQEVDLEQYF.

The chain joins TRBV28 to TRBJ2-6; the D gene is possibly TRBD1 (5 bases). Per the germline V gene, CDR1 is MDHEN and CDR2 is SYDVKM. Deletions cut 4 bases from V and 1 base from J, with 11 bases between. CDR3 size: 16 residues. DNA of the CDR3: TGTGCCAGCAGTTCAGGGTCCTCTTCTGGGGCCAACGTCCTGACTTTC. Translated: CASSSGSSSGANVLTF.

In this sample, this clonotype turned up a few times. The V and J genes are TRBV12-3 or TRBV12-4 and TRBJ1-1; D is unresolved. This CDR3 has 14 residues. Between the trimmed V and J ends, which lost 6 bases and 1 base, there was a span of 12 bases. CDR3 sequence (DNA): TGTGCCAGCAGCCGACACCCGGGGAACACTGAAGCTTTCTTT. As protein: CASSRHPGNTEAFF.

This clonotype was counted only a few times. The V call is TRBV28, the J call TRBJ2-4; 8 bases line up with TRBD2. CDR1 is MDHEN and CDR2 is SYDVKM in the germline V gene. CDR3 length equals 14 residues. Trimming cost V 6 bases and J 8 bases; bases outside gene matches: 9. The CDR3 nucleotides read TGTGCCAGCAGACCCGGGACGGGAGGGGACATTCAGTACTTC. Residues: CASRPGTGGDIQYF.

This clonotype showed up just a few times. The chain has TRBV18 and TRBJ2-5; 13 nucleotides align to TRBD2. Germline V gene lookup returns CDR1 KGHSH and CDR2 LQKENI. The CDR3 extends over 16 amino acids. Losses at the gene ends were 6 bases for V and 4 bases for J; bases not matched to a gene: 8. DNA of the CDR3: TGTGCCAGCTCTCCGCGGACTAGCGGGGGCGGAGAGACCCAGTACTTC. Amino acids: CASSPRTSGGGETQYF.

V gene TRBV24-1 combines with J gene TRBJ1-1; no clear D. This CDR3 has 13 amino acids. V was clipped by 5 bases and J by 7 bases, with 13 bases between them. Germline CDR1 is KGHDR and CDR2 is SFDVKD. The CDR3 here is CATSASGGSEAFF. The CDR3, as DNA: TGTGCCACCAGTGCCTCGGGCGGTAGTGAAGCTTTCTTT.

This rearrangement joins TRBV10-3 to TRBJ1-2, with no clear D. Germline assignment: CDR1 ENHRY and CDR2 SYGVKD. Trimming stripped 8 bases from V and 6 bases from J, with 16 bases between. This CDR3 is 13 amino acids long. CDR3 sequence reads: CAISRRGPDGYTF. The CDR3 region has the DNA TGTGCCATCTCTCGCCGCGGCCCGGATGGCTACACCTTC.

In this sample, this clonotype turned up a few times. The chain couples TRBV5-1 to TRBJ2-7; the match to TRBD2 covers 7 bases. V was clipped by 0 bases and J by 6 bases; unmatched bases: 6. Germline V lookup: CDR1 SGHRS, CDR2 YFSETQ. There are 14 residues in the CDR3. Here the CDR3 reads CASSLDGGTREQYV. CDR3 nucleotide sequence: TGCGCCAGCAGCTTGGACGGGGGGACCCGCGAGCAGTACGTC.

This clonotype was picked up a small number of times. The gene calls are TRBV6-6 and TRBJ2-7, with D perhaps TRBD1 (5 bases). This CDR3 has 12 amino acids. V was cut by 5 bases and J by 7 bases, with 12 bases left in between. In germline, CDR1 is MNHNY, CDR2 SVGAGI (reference sequence). As DNA, the CDR3 is TGTGCCAGCAGTGCCAGGGCGCCGGAGCAGTACTTC. The encoded protein is CASSARAPEQYF.